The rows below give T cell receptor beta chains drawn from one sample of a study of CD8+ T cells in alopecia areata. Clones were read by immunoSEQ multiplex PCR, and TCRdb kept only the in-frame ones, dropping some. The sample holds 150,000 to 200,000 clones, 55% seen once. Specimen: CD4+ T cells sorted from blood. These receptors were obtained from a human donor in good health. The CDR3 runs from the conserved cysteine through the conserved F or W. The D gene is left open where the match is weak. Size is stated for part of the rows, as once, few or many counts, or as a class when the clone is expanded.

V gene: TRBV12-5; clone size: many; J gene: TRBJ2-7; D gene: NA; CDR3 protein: CASGLRENEQYF; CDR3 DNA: TGTGCTAGTGGTTTGCGGGAAAACGAGCAGTACTTC
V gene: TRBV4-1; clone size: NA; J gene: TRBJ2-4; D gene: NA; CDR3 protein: CASSQVPRGVNIQYF; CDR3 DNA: TGCGCCAGCAGCCAAGTACCTCGCGGGGTAAACATTCAGTACTTC
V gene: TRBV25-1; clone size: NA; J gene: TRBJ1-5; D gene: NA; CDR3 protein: CARTHQPQHF; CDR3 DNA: TGTGCCAGAACCCATCAGCCCCAGCATTTT
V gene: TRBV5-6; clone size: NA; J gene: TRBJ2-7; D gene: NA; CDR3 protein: CASRPPGLQSYEQYF; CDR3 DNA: TGTGCCAGCAGACCTCCGGGACTCCAATCCTACGAGCAGTACTTC
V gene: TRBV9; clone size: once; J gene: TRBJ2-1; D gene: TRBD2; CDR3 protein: CASSVLAENNEQFF; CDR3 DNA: TGTGCCAGCAGCGTACTAGCGGAGAACAATGAGCAGTTCTTC
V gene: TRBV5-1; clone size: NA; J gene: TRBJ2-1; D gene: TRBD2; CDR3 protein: CASGGGGPRNEQFF; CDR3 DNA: TGCGCCAGCGGTGGGGGAGGGCCGAGGAATGAGCAGTTCTTC
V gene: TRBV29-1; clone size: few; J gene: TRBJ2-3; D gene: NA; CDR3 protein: CSVTLRGTDTQYF; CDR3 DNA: TGCAGCGTCACTTTAAGGGGTACAGATACGCAGTATTTT
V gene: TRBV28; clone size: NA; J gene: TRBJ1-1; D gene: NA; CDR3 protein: CASTFPRGGTEAFF; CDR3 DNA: TGTGCCAGCACTTTCCCCCGCGGGGGCACTGAAGCTTTCTTT
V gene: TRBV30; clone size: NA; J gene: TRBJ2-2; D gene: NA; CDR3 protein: CAWSVWSGAVGELFF; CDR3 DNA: TGTGCCTGGAGTGTCTGGTCAGGCGCGGTAGGGGAGCTGTTTTTT
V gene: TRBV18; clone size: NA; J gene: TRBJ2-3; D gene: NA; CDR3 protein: CASSLNQENTQYF; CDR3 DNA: TGTGCCAGCTCACTAAATCAGGAGAATACGCAGTATTTT
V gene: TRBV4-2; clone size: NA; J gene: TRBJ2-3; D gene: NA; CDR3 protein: CASSQVGAGGYTDTQYF; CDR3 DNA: TGTGCCAGCAGCCAAGTAGGGGCAGGTGGATACACAGATACGCAGTATTTT
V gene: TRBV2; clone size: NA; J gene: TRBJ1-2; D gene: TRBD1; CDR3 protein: CASRTVVTGVSGYTF; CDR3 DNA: TGTGCCAGCAGGACGGTCGTGACAGGGGTATCTGGCTACACCTTC
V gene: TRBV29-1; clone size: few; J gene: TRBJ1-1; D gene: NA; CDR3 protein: CSVDLGPTEAFF; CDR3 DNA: TGCAGCGTTGATTTAGGTCCCACTGAAGCTTTCTTT
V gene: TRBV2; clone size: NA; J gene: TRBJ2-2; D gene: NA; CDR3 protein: CASSLPGLKTGELFF; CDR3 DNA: TGTGCCAGCAGTTTACCGGGACTGAAGACCGGGGAGCTGTTTTTT
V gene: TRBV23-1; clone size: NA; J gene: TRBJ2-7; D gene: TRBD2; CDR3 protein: CASGTSGVYEQYF; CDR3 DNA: TGCGCCAGCGGGACTAGCGGTGTGTACGAGCAGTACTTC
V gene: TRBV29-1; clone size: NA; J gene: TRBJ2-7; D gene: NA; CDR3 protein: CSVKSRDTGEQYF; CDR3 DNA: TGCAGCGTTAAATCCCGGGACACCGGCGAGCAGTACTTC
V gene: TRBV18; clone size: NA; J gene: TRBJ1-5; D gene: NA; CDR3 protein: CASSPTREAAKLQPQHF; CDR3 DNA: TGTGCCAGCTCACCGACCCGTGAGGCCGCCAAACTCCAGCCCCAGCATTTT
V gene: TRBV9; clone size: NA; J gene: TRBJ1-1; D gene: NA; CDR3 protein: CASSVGPRETEAFF; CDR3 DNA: TGTGCCAGCAGCGTAGGACCCAGGGAGACTGAAGCTTTCTTT
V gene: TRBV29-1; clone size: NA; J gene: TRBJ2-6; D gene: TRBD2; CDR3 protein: CSVRSGTTGANVLTF; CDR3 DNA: TGCAGCGTTCGTAGCGGGACCACTGGGGCCAACGTCCTGACTTTC
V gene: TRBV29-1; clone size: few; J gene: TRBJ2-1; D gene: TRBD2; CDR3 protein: CSLTSGAEQFF; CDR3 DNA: TGCAGCTTGACTAGCGGGGCTGAGCAGTTCTTC
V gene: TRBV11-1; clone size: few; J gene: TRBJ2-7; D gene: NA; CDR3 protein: CASSRFRGAGEQYF; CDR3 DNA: TGTGCCAGCAGCCGCTTCAGGGGAGCCGGGGAGCAGTACTTC
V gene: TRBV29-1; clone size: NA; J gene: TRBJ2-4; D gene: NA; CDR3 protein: CSGRTESGGKNIQYF; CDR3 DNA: TGCAGCGGCCGCACCGAATCGGGTGGCAAAAACATTCAGTACTTC
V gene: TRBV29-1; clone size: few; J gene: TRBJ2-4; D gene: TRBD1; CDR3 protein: CSVEYRGVAKNIQYF; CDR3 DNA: TGCAGCGTTGAATACAGGGGAGTTGCCAAAAACATTCAGTACTTC
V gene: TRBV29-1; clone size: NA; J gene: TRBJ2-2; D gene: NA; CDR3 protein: CSVAIVAGGQGELFF; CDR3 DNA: TGCAGCGTTGCGATTGTCGCAGGCGGTCAAGGGGAGCTGTTTTTT
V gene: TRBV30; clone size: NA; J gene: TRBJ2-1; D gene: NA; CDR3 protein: CAWSVGWSEQFF; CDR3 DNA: TGTGCCTGGAGTGTAGGGTGGAGTGAGCAGTTCTTC
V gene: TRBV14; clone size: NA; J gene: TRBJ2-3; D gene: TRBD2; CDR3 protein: CASSQERFGLADTQYF; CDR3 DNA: TGTGCCAGCAGCCAAGAAAGGTTCGGACTAGCTGATACGCAGTATTTT
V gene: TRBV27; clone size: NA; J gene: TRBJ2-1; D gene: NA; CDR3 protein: CASGGLLYNEQFF; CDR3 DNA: TGTGCCAGCGGAGGACTGCTCTACAATGAGCAGTTCTTC
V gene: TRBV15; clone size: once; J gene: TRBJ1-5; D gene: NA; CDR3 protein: CATSRPGAGRGQPQHF; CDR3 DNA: TGTGCCACCAGCAGACCCGGGGCCGGTCGGGGTCAGCCCCAGCATTTT
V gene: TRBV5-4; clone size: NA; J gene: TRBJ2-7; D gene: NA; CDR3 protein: CASSSDSSYEQYF; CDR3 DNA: TGTGCCAGCAGTTCTGATAGCTCCTACGAGCAGTACTTC
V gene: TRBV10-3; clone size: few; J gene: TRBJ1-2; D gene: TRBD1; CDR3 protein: CAIRGQGDSNYGYTF; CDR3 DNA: TGTGCCATCAGGGGACAGGGAGATTCTAACTATGGCTACACCTTC
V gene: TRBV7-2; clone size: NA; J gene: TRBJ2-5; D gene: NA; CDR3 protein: CASSLEDSNMGETQYF; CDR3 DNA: TGTGCCAGCAGCTTAGAGGACAGCAATATGGGAGAGACCCAGTACTTC